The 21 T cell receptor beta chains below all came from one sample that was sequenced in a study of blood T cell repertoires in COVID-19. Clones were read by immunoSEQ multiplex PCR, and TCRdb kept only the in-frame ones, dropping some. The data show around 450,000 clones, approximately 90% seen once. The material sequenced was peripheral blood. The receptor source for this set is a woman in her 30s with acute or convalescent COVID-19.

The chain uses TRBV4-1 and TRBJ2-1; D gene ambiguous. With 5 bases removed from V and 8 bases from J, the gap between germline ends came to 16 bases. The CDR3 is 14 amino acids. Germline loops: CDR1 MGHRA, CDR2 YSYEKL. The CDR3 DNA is TGCGCCAGCAGCTCACAGCTGACGGTCGATGAGCAGTTCTTC. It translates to CASSSQLTVDEQFF.

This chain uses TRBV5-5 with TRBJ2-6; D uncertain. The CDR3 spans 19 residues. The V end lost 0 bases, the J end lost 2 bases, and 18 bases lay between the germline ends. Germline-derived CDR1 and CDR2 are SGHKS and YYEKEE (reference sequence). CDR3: CASSLEVLRSVPGANVLTF. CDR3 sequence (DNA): TGTGCCAGCAGCTTGGAGGTGTTGAGGTCCGTCCCTGGGGCCAACGTCCTGACTTTC. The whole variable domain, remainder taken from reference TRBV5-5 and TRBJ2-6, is DAGVTQSPTHLIKTRGQQVTLRCSPISGHKSVSWYQQVLGQGPQFIFQYYEKEERGRGNFPDRFSARQFPNYSSELNVNALLLGDSALYLCASSLEVLRSVPGANVLTFGAGSRLTVL.

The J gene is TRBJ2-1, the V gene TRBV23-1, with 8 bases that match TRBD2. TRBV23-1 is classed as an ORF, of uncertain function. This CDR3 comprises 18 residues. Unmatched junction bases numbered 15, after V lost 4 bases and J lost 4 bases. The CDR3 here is CASSLQVAAGDTYNEQFF. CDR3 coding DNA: TGCGCCAGCAGTCTGCAAGTTGCAGCGGGGGATACATACAATGAGCAGTTCTTC.

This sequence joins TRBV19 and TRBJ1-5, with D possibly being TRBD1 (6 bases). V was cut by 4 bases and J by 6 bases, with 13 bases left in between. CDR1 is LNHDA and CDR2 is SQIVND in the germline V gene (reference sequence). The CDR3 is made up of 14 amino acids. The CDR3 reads CASSTGEPGQPQHF. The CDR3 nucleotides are TGTGCCAGTAGTACAGGGGAGCCGGGTCAGCCCCAGCATTTT.

CDR3 nucleotides: TGTGCCAGTAGTGACCCGGGACAGGGGTATAACACTGAAGCTTTCTTT. Its protein is CASSDPGQGYNTEAFF. The V call is TRBV19, the J call TRBJ1-1; 10 nucleotides line up with TRBD1. V shed 5 bases and J 2 bases; nucleotides not matched to a gene: 8. The CDR3 is 16 amino acids. The V gene's germline CDR1 is LNHDA and CDR2 SQIVND (reference sequence).

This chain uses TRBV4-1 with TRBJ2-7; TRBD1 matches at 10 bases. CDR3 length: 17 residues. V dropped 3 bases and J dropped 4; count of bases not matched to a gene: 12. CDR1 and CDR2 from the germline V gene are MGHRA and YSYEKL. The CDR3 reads CASSQEGAGTGEYEQYF. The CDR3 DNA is TGCGCCAGCAGCCAGGAGGGGGCCGGGACAGGGGAATACGAGCAGTACTTC.

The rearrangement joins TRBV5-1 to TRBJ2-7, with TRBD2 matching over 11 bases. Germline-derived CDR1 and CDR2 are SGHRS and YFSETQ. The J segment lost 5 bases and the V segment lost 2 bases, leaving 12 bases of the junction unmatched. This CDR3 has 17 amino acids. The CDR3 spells CASSFPSLSGGVDEQYF. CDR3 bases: TGCGCCAGCAGCTTTCCCTCACTTAGCGGGGGGGTCGACGAGCAGTACTTC.

The CDR3 nucleotides are TGTGCCAGCAGCTCACAGTCCTACAATGAGCAGTTCTTC. Translation: CASSSQSYNEQFF. The V gene is TRBV7-2, the J gene TRBJ2-1; no reliable D call. Germline CDR1 is SGHTA and CDR2 is FQGNSA. The CDR3 loop spans 13 amino acids. Trimming cost V 4 bases and J 1 base, with 5 bases left between them.

The CDR3 nucleotides are TGTGCCAGCAGCGATAACCCAACCGGGACATCTCAGTACTTC. Translation: CASSDNPTGTSQYF. The chain carries TRBV9 and TRBJ2-4, with a possible D match to TRBD1 (6 bases). V lost 3 bases, J lost 12 bases, and 19 bases lay in between. The length of the CDR3 is 14 residues. The germline gives CDR1 SGDLS, CDR2 YYNGEE. Using reference TRBV9 and TRBJ2-4 for the parts outside the CDR3, the full variable domain is DSGVTQTPKHLITATGQRVTLRCSPRSGDLSVYWYQQSLDQGLQFLIQYYNGEERAKGNILERFSAQQFPDLHSELNLSSLELGDSALYFCASSDNPTGTSQYFGAGTRLSVL.

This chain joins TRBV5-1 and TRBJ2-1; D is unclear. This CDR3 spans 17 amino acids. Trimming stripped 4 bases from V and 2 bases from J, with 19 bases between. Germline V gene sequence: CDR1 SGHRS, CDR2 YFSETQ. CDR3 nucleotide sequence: TGCGCCAGCAGCGGCGAGAGTCGTCCAGGCACCTACAATGAGCAGTTCTTC. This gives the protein CASSGESRPGTYNEQFF.

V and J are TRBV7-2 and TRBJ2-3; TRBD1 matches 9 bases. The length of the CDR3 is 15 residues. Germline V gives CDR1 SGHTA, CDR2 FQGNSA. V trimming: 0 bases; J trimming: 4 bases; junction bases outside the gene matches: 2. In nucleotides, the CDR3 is TGTGCCAGCAGCTTAGCCCGACAGGGGGCAGATACGCAGTATTTT. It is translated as CASSLARQGADTQYF. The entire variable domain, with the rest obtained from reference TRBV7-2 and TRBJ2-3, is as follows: GAGVSQSPSNKVTEKGKDVELRCDPISGHTALYWYRQSLGQGLEFLIYFQGNSAPDKSGLPSDRFSAERTGGSVSTLTIQRTQQEDSAVYLCASSLARQGADTQYFGPGTRLTVL.

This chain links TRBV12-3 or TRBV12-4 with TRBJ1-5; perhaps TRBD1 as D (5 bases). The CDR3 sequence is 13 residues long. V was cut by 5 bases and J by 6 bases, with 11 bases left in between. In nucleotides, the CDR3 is TGTGCCAGCAGTCCGACCAGGGTTCAGCCCCAGCATTTT. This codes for CASSPTRVQPQHF.

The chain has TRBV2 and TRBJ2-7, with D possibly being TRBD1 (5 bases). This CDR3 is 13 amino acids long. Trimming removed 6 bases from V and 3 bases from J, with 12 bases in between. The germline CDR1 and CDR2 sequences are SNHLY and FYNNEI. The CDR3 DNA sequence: TGTGCCAGCAGGTCCGGACAATTCTACGAGCAGTACTTC. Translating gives CASRSGQFYEQYF.

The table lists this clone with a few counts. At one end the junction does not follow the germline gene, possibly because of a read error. CDR3 DNA: TGTGCCAGCAGCCTAGAGCTAGCGGGGGCTGAGCAGTTCTTC. Translated: CASSLELAGAEQFF. This sequence joins TRBV11-3 and TRBJ2-1; 10 positions agree with TRBD2. This CDR3 has 14 amino acids. Germline CDR1 reads SGHNT; CDR2 reads YENEEA.

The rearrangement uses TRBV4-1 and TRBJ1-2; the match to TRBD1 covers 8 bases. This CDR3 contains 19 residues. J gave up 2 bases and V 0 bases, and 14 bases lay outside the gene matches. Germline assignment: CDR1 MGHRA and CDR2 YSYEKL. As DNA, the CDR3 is TGCGCCAGCAGCCAAGATAAAGGCGAGATTCCAGGGGGCAACTATGGCTACACCTTC. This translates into CASSQDKGEIPGGNYGYTF.

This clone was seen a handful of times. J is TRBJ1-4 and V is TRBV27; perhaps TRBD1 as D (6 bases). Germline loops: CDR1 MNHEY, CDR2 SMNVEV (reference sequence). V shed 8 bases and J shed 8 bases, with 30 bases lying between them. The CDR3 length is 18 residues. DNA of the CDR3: TGTGCCAGCGCTCCTCCCCGCCGAACCGGGACAACATTCGAAAAACTGTTTTTT. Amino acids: CASAPPRRTGTTFEKLFF.

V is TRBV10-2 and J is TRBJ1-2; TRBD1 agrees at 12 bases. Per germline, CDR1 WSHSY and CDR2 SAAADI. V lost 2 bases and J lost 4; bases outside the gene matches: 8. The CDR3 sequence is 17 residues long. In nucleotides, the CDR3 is TGCGCCAGCAGTGAGACGGGGGGACAGGGGGCCTTCTATGGCTACACCTTC. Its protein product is CASSETGGQGAFYGYTF.

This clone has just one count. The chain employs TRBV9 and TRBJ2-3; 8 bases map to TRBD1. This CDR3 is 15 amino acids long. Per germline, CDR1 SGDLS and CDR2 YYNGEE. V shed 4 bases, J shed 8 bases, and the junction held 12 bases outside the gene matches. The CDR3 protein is CASSQPGTGDITQYF. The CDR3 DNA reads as TGTGCCAGCAGCCAACCAGGGACAGGTGATATTACGCAGTATTTT. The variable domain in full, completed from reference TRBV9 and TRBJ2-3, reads DSGVTQTPKHLITATGQRVTLRCSPRSGDLSVYWYQQSLDQGLQFLIQYYNGEERAKGNILERFSAQQFPDLHSELNLSSLELGDSALYFCASSQPGTGDITQYFGPGTRLTVL.

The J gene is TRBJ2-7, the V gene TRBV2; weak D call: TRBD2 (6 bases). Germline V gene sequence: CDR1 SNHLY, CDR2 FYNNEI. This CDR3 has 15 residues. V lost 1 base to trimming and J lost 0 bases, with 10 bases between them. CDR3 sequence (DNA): TGTGCCAGCAGTGAAGGGGGACTGAGCTCCTACGAGCAGTACTTC. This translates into CASSEGGLSSYEQYF.

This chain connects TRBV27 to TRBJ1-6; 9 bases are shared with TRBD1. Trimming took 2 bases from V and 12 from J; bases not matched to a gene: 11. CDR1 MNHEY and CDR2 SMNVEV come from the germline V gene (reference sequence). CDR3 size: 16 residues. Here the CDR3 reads CASSLSGQGFWGPLHF. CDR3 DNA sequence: TGTGCCAGCAGTTTAAGTGGACAGGGGTTCTGGGGACCCCTCCACTTT.

CDR3 coding DNA: TGTGCCAGCAGCTTACCAGGGGTGTACGAGCAGTTCTTC. Amino acids: CASSLPGVYEQFF. The rearrangement links TRBV7-2 to TRBJ2-1, with D perhaps matching TRBD1 (6 bases). Trimming stripped 2 bases from V and 10 bases from J, with 12 bases between. Germline CDR1 SGHTA, CDR2 FQGNSA. The CDR3 extends over 13 amino acids.